The T cell receptor beta chain described here comes from a study of beta chain features in type 1 diabetes. This clone was counted between two and nine times. Its antigen is unknown. V lost 0 bases to trimming and J lost 3 bases; unmatched junction nucleotides: 13. The CDR3 runs to 19 residues. Expressed TCRB transcripts were sequenced, since all the RNA that had been isolated was reverse transcribed. Here immunoSEQ multiplex PCR was the method, and the copy in TCRdb shows in-frame clones only, minus some. The sample shows hundreds of thousands of clones, around 16% of them seen only once. Whole-study results and caveats: HLA effects on TCRB rearrangement stayed unresolved here. Type 1 diabetes patients showed fewer insertions and more deletions at VDJ junctions. Patients' naive, central memory and regulatory TCRB repertoires appeared more alike than those of healthy donors.

The chain recombines TRBV23-1 with TRBJ2-1, with 8 bases that match TRBD2. TRBV23-1 is an ORF, with its function uncertain. The receptor was derived from a man in his late teens or twenties in good health. Sequencing was carried out using naive CD4+ T cells from blood. This CDR3 reads CASSQSWASGPRNYNEQFF. The DNA of the CDR3 is TGCGCCAGCAGTCAATCGTGGGCTAGCGGGCCTAGAAACTACAATGAGCAGTTCTTC.